The table lists the clone carrying this TCR beta chain with many counts. No antigen is known for it. These data originate in a study of molecular identifiers for immune sequencing clone quantification. Findings of the study overall: Effector cells had over 98% of their molecules in clones above 20 RNA copies, while naive cells had under 1%.

The germline V gene has CDR1 MNHNS and CDR2 SASEGT. The CDR3 contains 15 residues. V shed 1 base and J shed 4 bases, with 14 bases lying between them. TCRdb reprocessed the PCR reads with MiXCR, giving one entry per CDR3 protein. The profile covers 38,000 or so distinct CDR3 sequences, with around 18% appearing a single time and approximately 6.7% taken by the ten largest. The sequence derives from a human donor in good health. Some libraries in this study had Jurkat cell RNA spiked in. The sample taken for sequencing was naive CD8+ T cells from blood, with Jurkat cell RNA spiked in. Documented subset: FACS-sorted CD8+CD4-CCR7+CD45RA+ naive T cells. The chain carries TRBV6-1 and TRBJ2-7; a weak D match, TRBD2 (6 bases). CDR3 nucleotides: TGTGCCAGCAGTGAAGAACTAGCCCCCAATTACGAGCAGTACTTC. It translates to CASSEELAPNYEQYF.